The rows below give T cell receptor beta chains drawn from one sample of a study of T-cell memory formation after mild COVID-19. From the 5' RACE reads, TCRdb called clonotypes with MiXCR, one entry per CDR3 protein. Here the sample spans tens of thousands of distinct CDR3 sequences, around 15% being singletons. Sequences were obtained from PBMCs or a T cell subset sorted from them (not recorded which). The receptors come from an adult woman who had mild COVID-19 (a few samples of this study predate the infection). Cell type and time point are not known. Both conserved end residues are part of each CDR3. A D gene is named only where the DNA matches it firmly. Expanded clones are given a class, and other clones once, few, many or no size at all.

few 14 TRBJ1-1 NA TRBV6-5 TGTGCCAGCAGTTTCACCCGGGGCGACACTGAAGCTTTCTTT CASSFTRGDTEAFF
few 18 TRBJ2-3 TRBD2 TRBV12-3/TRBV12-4 TGTGCCAGCAGTTTAGTTAGCGGGGGGACCCCTAGCACAGATACGCAGTATTTT CASSLVSGGTPSTDTQYF
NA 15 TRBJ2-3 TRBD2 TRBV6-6 TGTGCCAGCAGTTATGGCGGGGGGGCGGTAGATACGCAGTATTTT CASSYGGGAVDTQYF
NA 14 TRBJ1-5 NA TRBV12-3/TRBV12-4 TGTGCCAGCAGGAGGGCCGGGCTCAATCAGCCCCAGCATTTT CASRRAGLNQPQHF
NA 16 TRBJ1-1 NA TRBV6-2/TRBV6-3 TGTGCCAGCAGTTACTCGACTGAGGGGGGAGACACTGAAGCTTTCTTT CASSYSTEGGDTEAFF
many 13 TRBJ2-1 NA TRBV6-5 TGTGCCACAGGGGTTGGGTTTTACAATGAGCAGTTCTTC CATGVGFYNEQFF
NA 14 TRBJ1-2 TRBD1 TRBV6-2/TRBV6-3 TGTGCCAGCAGTTCTGGACAGGAACTCTATGGCTACACCTTC CASSSGQELYGYTF
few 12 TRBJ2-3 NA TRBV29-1 TGCAGCGTTGTCCTAGCATCAGATACGCAGTATTTT CSVVLASDTQYF
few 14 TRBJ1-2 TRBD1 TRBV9 TGTGCCAGCAGCCTGGACAGGACCGCTCGGGGCTACACCTTC CASSLDRTARGYTF
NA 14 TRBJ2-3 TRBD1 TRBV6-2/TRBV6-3 TGTGCCAGCAGGTCAGGGGGCTCGTCAGATACGCAGTATTTT CASRSGGSSDTQYF
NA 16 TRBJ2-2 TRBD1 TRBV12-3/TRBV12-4 TGTGCCAGCAGTTTCGGGAACAGGGGAGACACCGGGGAGCTGTTTTTT CASSFGNRGDTGELFF
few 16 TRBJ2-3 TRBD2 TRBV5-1 TGCGCCAGCAGCATTACTAGCGGGGAGTACACAGATACGCAGTATTTT CASSITSGEYTDTQYF
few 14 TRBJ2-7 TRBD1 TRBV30 TGTGCCTGGAGTCTCTCGACAGGGGCCCACGAGCAGTACTTC CAWSLSTGAHEQYF
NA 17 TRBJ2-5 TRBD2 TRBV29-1 TGCAGCGCCGAACTCCTGACTAGCGGGAGATCTAGAGAGACCCAGTACTTC CSAELLTSGRSRETQYF
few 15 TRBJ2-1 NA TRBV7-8 TGTGCCAGCAGCTTATCGGCCAGGGGGAGGGATGAGCAGTTCTTC CASSLSARGRDEQFF
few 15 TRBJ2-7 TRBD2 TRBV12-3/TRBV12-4 TGTGCCAGCAACCTCGGACCGGGGGGGTTGGACGAGCAGTACTTC CASNLGPGGLDEQYF
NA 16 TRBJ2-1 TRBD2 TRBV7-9 TGTGCCAGCAGCGGACTAGCGGGAGGGCCTTACAATGAGCAGTTCTTC CASSGLAGGPYNEQFF
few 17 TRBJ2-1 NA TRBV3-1 TGTGCCAGCAGCCAAGAAGGGGGGCCCTACTCCTACAATGAGCAGTTCTTC CASSQEGGPYSYNEQFF
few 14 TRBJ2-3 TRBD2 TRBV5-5 TGTGCCAGCAGACCTATAGCGGGGACAGATACGCAGTATTTT CASRPIAGTDTQYF
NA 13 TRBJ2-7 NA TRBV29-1 TGCAGCGTACTAGCCTCCGATTGGAACGAGCAGTACTTC CSVLASDWNEQYF
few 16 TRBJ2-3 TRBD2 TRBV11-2 TGTGCCAGCAGCTTAGGGACTAGCGGGAGCAAGGATACGCAGTATTTT CASSLGTSGSKDTQYF
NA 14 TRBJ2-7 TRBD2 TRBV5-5 TGTGCCAGCAGCTGGGGGACTAGCGGCTACGAGCAGTACTTC CASSWGTSGYEQYF
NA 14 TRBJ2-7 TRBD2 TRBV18 TGTGCCAGCTCATCGGGACTAGCTCTCTACGAGCAGTACTTC CASSSGLALYEQYF
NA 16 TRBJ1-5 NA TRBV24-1 TGTGCCACCAGTGATAGGTCCTGGAATAGCAATCAGCCCCAGCATTTT CATSDRSWNSNQPQHF
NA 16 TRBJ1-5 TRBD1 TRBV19 TGTGCCAGTAGTATGAGGACAGGAGGCAGCAATCAGCCCCAGCATTTT CASSMRTGGSNQPQHF
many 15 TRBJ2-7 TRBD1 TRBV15 TGTGCCACCAGCAGTGGCCAGGACAGGGGATACGAGCAGTACTTC CATSSGQDRGYEQYF
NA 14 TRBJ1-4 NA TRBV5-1 TGCGCCAGCAGCCAAGACAGAACTAATGAAAAACTGTTTTTT CASSQDRTNEKLFF
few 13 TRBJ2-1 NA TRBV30 TGTGCCTGGACCCCGACCTCGGCGGGTGAGCAGTTCTTC CAWTPTSAGEQFF
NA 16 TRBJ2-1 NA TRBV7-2 TGTGCCAGCAGCTTAGGAGGGGAAGGACCCTACAATGAGCAGTTCTTC CASSLGGEGPYNEQFF
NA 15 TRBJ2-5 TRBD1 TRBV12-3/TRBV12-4 TGTGCCAGCAGTTTGGACAGGGGGCCGGGAGAGACCCAGTACTTC CASSLDRGPGETQYF
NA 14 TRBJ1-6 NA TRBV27 TGTGCCAGCACTGGCGAGACCTATAATTCACCCCTCCACTTT CASTGETYNSPLHF
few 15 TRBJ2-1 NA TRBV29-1 TGCAGCGTTGAGGGGACTCTCTTCGAGGCCAATGAGCAGTTCTTC CSVEGTLFEANEQFF
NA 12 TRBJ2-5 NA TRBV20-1 TGCAGTGCGGGTACAGAACAAGAGACCCAGTACTTC CSAGTEQETQYF
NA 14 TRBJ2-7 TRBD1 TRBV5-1 TGCGCCAGCAGTTTCGGGACAGGGGGCTACGAGCAGTACTTC CASSFGTGGYEQYF
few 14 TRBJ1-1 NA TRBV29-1 TGCAGCGCAACCGGCTCGGATGGGCACACTGAAGCTTTCTTT CSATGSDGHTEAFF
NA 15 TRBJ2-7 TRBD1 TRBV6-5 TGTGCCAGCAGTTACTCGGACAGGCCCAGGGACGAGCAGTACTTC CASSYSDRPRDEQYF
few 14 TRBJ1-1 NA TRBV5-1 TGCGCCAGCAGCCGCACGTCGGTGAACACTGAAGCTTTCTTT CASSRTSVNTEAFF